This T cell receptor (beta chain) was identified during a study of OX40 agonist ivuxolimab in advanced cancers. Produced via immunoSEQ multiplex PCR; TCRdb's table is partial and in-frame only. The repertoire has 65,000 to 90,000 clones, around nine tenths of them found once; the top ten carry under 0.6%. Looked up from germline, CDR1 is KGHSH and CDR2 is LQKENI. This CDR3 has 18 amino acids. Trimming stripped 3 bases from V and 1 base from J, with 16 bases between. The material sequenced was CD4+ or CD8+ T cells sorted from blood, taken in a trial of the OX40 agonist ivuxolimab. This chain connects TRBV18 to TRBJ2-6, with a weak D call TRBD1 (5 bases). The receptor was isolated from an adult with an advanced solid tumor such as melanoma, head and neck, liver or kidney cancer. The CDR3: CASSPRQGAKSGANVLTF. CDR3 DNA: TGTGCCAGCTCACCGCGGCAGGGTGCCAAATCTGGGGCCAACGTCCTGACTTTC.